This T cell receptor (beta chain) was captured by sequencing in a study of metastatic and nonmetastatic thyroid tumors. Each patient came to thyroid surgery without any prior treatment (of any kind). This CDR3 region has 16 residues. Germline V gives CDR1 MNHNS, CDR2 SASEGT. J was trimmed by 4 bases and V by 5 bases; bases with no gene match: 9. The table lists this clone with many counts. Using MiXCR, TCRdb re-called clones from the PCR reads. The data contain roughly 21,000 clones, over 25% of them singletons. Sequencing used blood. This clonotype was obtained from a female donor with papillary thyroid cancer or a benign thyroid nodule (not recorded which). Some clones in this sample may be carry-over from other donors' samples. This rearrangement joins TRBV6-1 to TRBJ1-5; 9 bases are shared with TRBD1. CDR3 region: CASSKQGAFGNQPQHF. The CDR3 region has the DNA TGTGCCAGCAGTAAACAGGGGGCATTTGGGAATCAGCCCCAGCATTTT.